Below, 19 T cell receptor beta chains from the same sample are listed, as sequenced in a study of tumor and adjacent non-tumor tissue in lung cancer. Three rounds of nested PCR, following a modified ARM-PCR protocol, produced the TCRbeta library. TCRdb re-analysed the multiplex PCR reads in MiXCR, keeping a single row per CDR3 protein. The table records under 100,000 distinct CDR3 sequences, about 61% of them present only once. RNA was extracted from bulk tissue without any cell sorting. The source material was lung tumor tissue. These receptor sequences come from a man aged 65 to 79 with non-small cell lung cancer.

The chain has TRBV7-6 and TRBJ2-2; possible D gene TRBD1, 5 bases. The CDR3 totals 16 residues. V was pared by 2 bases and J by 6 bases, with 16 bases between. Looked up from germline, CDR1 is SGHVS and CDR2 is FNYEAQ. CDR3 nucleotide sequence: TGTGCCAGCAGCTTAACGCCCGCAGGGCTAGCCGGGGAGCTGTTTTTT. This gives the protein CASSLTPAGLAGELFF.

This sequence joins TRBV6-6 and TRBJ1-5; maybe TRBD1 (6 bases). Germline V gene data show CDR1 as MNHNY and CDR2 as SVGAGI (reference sequence). The CDR3 runs 17 residues. The CDR3 DNA reads TGTGTCAACAGTTACTCGGGACATGGGACACGAAATCAGCCCCAGCATTTT. It specifies CVNSYSGHGTRNQPQHF.

This clonotype has ten or more counts. The gene calls are TRBV29-1 and TRBJ2-3, with 8 bases lining up with TRBD2. V lost 4 bases and J lost 2; bases outside the gene matches: 2. The germline V gene encodes CDR1 SQVTM and CDR2 ANQGSEA. The CDR3 sequence is 13 residues long. The CDR3 protein is CSVAGGATDTQYF. CDR3 in DNA: TGCAGCGTTGCGGGGGGGGCCACAGATACGCAGTATTTT.

A remark on this clonotype: The germline gene is not matched at one end of the junction; a read error may be the cause. This chain links TRBV7-8 with TRBJ2-7, with 7 bases identical to TRBD1. This CDR3 comprises 17 residues. The germline CDR1 and CDR2 sequences are SGHVS and FQNEAQ. The CDR3 coding sequence is TGTACCAGCAGCCCCCCCCGGGGACAGAACATCTCCTACGAGCAGTACTTC. Translated: CTSSPPRGQNISYEQYF.

This clonotype occurred once. The rearrangement joins TRBV29-1 to TRBJ2-6, with no clear D. Germline CDR1 SQVTM, CDR2 ANQGSEA. The CDR3 sequence is 15 residues long. V lost 6 bases and J lost 8, with 20 bases in between. CDR3 loop: CSVAWALARTNVLTF. The CDR3 DNA follows: TGCAGCGTCGCCTGGGCCCTGGCTAGGACCAACGTCCTGACTTTC.

Of note for this clonotype: Because it lacks the conserved phenylalanine or tryptophan at the end, this CDR3 is likely a read error. The chain is built from TRBV20-1 and TRBJ2-5; TRBD1 might be the D (6 bases). CDR3 length equals 14 residues. CDR1 is DFQATT and CDR2 is SNEGSKA in the germline V gene (reference sequence). CDR3: CNAQGTLRVETQYL. CDR3 sequence (DNA): TGCAATGCCCAGGGGACCCTGAGGGTAGAGACCCAGTACTTG.

For this clonotype: This could be a read error, since a much larger clone is one nucleotide away. This chain connects TRBV14 to TRBJ2-7, with a possible D match to TRBD2 (5 bases). The CDR3 is 13 residues long. Germline values: CDR1 SGHDN, CDR2 FVKESK. The CDR3 spells CAISQGGRLEQYF. In DNA, the CDR3 is TGTGCCATCAGCCAAGGAGGTCGTCTCGAGCAGTACTTC.

This clonotype was observed many times. This chain connects TRBV6-1 to TRBJ2-3; D might be TRBD1 or TRBD2, each matching 5 bases. Germline V gene sequence: CDR1 MNHNS, CDR2 SASEGT. V lost 7 bases and J lost 2, with 19 bases in between. This CDR3 comprises 16 residues. The CDR3 protein is CASTRAEGLLTDTQYF. In DNA form, the CDR3 reads TGTGCCAGCACCAGAGCAGAGGGGCTCCTCACAGATACGCAGTATTTT.

The V and J genes are TRBV10-3 and TRBJ2-5, with unresolved D. Trimming took off 4 bases at V and 7 bases at J, with 7 bases between the two ends. This CDR3 is built from 11 residues. CDR1 ENHRY and CDR2 SYGVKD come from the germline V gene. The CDR3 region is CAISVRGTQYF. The CDR3 bases are TGTGCCATCAGTGTCCGAGGGACCCAGTACTTC.

This clonotype was observed a few times. It is likely a read error, because the conserved phenylalanine at the end of the CDR3 is missing. The rearrangement uses TRBV12-3 or TRBV12-4 and TRBJ1-2; no reliable D call. Between the trimmed V and J ends, which lost 9 bases and 2 bases, there was a span of 19 bases. The CDR3 contains 15 residues. The CDR3 loop is CASSPGEVSNYGYTL. The DNA of the CDR3 is TGTGCCAGTAGCCCCGGGGAGGTCTCGAACTATGGCTACACCCTC.

As for this clonotype: The CDR3 carries no conserved terminal phenylalanine or tryptophan, so it likely arises from a read error. The chain combines TRBV6-1 with TRBJ2-3; 9 nucleotides agree with TRBD2. The germline V gene encodes CDR1 MNHNS and CDR2 SASEGT. The CDR3 runs 15 residues. The CDR3 protein is CASTTRGLASDTQYI. The CDR3 coding sequence is TGTGCCAGTACTACTCGGGGACTAGCCTCAGATACTCAGTATATT.

The genes are TRBV6-2 or TRBV6-3 and TRBJ2-5; 10 positions agree with TRBD2. The CDR3 has 16 residues. CDR1 and CDR2 (germline): MNHEY, SVGEGT. The V gene end was trimmed by 4 bases and the J gene end by 5 bases; junction bases not matched to a gene: 10. Here the CDR3 DNA reads TGTGCCAGCAGTTCAAGACTAGCGGGCACAGGGGAGACCCAGTACTTC. It codes for CASSSRLAGTGETQYF.

Regarding this clonotype: A much larger clonotype is one base distant, so this may be a read error. The gene calls are TRBV6-5 and TRBJ2-3, with a weak D call TRBD2 (7 bases). Germline-derived CDR1 and CDR2 are MNHEY and SVGAGI. V lost 5 bases, J lost 4 bases, and 16 bases lay in between. The CDR3 is made up of 15 amino acids. The CDR3 reads CASSKVGGRADTQYF. In DNA form, the CDR3 reads TGTGCCAGCAGTAAAGTGGGGGGGCGAGCAGATACGCAGTATTTT.

This clonotype was seen ten or more times. The V and J genes are TRBV6-2 or TRBV6-3 and TRBJ1-5; no firm D call. This CDR3 spans 14 amino acids. Trimming stripped 2 bases from V and 6 bases from J, with 11 bases between. Per the germline V gene, CDR1 is MNHEY and CDR2 is SVGEGT. CDR3 coding DNA: TGTGCCAGCAGTTACGGAGAGCTACGTCAGCCCCAGCATTTT. Amino acid sequence: CASSYGELRQPQHF.

V usage is TRBV16 and J usage is TRBJ2-7; D tentatively fits TRBD1 or TRBD2 (5 bases each). Germline loops: CDR1 KGHSY, CDR2 FQNENV. Trimming took off 0 bases at V and 3 bases at J, with 12 bases between the two ends. The CDR3 totals 15 residues. CDR3 coding DNA: TGTGCCAGCAGCCAATCAGGGGACGAGAACTACGAGCAGTACTTC. This codes for CASSQSGDENYEQYF.

The table lists this clonotype with a few counts. With a much larger clone just one base away, this may be a read error. The chain is built from TRBV4-2 and TRBJ2-7; 10 positions match TRBD2. Germline loops: CDR1 LGHNA, CDR2 YNFKEQ. The CDR3 consists of 14 residues. The CDR3 coding sequence is TGTACCAGCAGCCTCCTAGCGGGAGCCTACGAGCAGTACTTC. Its translation: CTSSLLAGAYEQYF.

Only a few counts were recorded for this clonotype. The rearrangement joins TRBV28 to TRBJ2-3; 16 bases are shared with TRBD2. Germline CDR1 is MDHEN and CDR2 is SYDVKM. Trimming cost V 5 bases and J 3 bases; bases outside gene matches: 8. The CDR3 extends over 18 amino acids. Written as DNA, the CDR3 is TGTGCCAGCAGTGGGACTAGCGGGGGGGCTTTTGGGACAGATACGCAGTATTTT. This translates into CASSGTSGGAFGTDTQYF.

As concerns this clonotype: A junction boundary mismatches the germline segment, possibly from a read error. V and J are TRBV6-6 and TRBJ2-1; TRBD2 matches 12 bases. The CDR3 runs 14 residues. The V gene's germline CDR1 is MNHNY and CDR2 SVGAGI (reference sequence). CDR3 loop: CTSSRTSGNHEQFF. The CDR3 DNA reads as TGTACCAGCAGCAGGACTAGCGGGAACCATGAGCAGTTCTTC.

Of note for this clonotype: The junction and the germline gene differ at one end; a read error may be behind it. The chain is built from TRBV6-1 and TRBJ2-3; TRBD2 is a possible D gene (7 bases). The CDR3 runs to 14 residues. Germline V gives CDR1 MNHNS, CDR2 SASEGT. CDR3 sequence reads: CASKGGVETGTQYF. The CDR3 nucleotides read TGTGCCAGCAAGGGGGGGGTAGAAACAGGTACGCAGTATTTT.